This T cell receptor beta chain was captured in a study of molecular identifiers for immune sequencing clone quantification. CD8+CD4-CCR7+CD45RA+ cells were sorted as naive CD8 T cells. V trimming: 5 bases; J trimming: 4 bases; junction bases outside the gene matches: 10. The germline V gene has CDR1 MDHEN and CDR2 SYDVKM. This CDR3 region has 15 residues. This clonotype was detected many times. A single record per CDR3 protein comes from TCRdb applying MiXCR to the PCR reads. The data contain a few hundred thousand distinct CDR3 sequences, 24% of them singletons. Sequencing was done on a sample of naive CD8+ T cells from blood, with Jurkat cell RNA spiked in. Specified subset: FACS-sorted CD8+CD4-CCR7+CD45RA+ naive T cells. The TCR comes from a human donor in good health. Some libraries in this study had Jurkat cell RNA spiked in. The gene calls are TRBV28 and TRBJ2-7; 8 bases agree with TRBD2. The CDR3 spells CASSPVAGLQYEQYF. The CDR3 coding sequence is TGTGCCAGCAGTCCGGTAGCGGGACTGCAGTACGAGCAGTACTTC.